This TCR beta chain was retrieved from a study of blood T cell repertoires in COVID-19. Turning to the study itself: Samples representing acute and convalescent COVID-19 were sourced from the United States, Italy and Spain.

The germline CDR1 and CDR2 sequences are LGHDT and YNNKEL (reference sequence). The V and J ends lost 5 bases and 0 bases respectively, with 16 bases between them. The CDR3 length is 17 residues. Cohort 3 recovery required two negative PCRs, clearance, or symptom resolution. Data came from immunoSEQ multiplex PCR; TCRdb stores just in-frame clones and leaves some out. The sample yields more than 300,000 clones, 70% to 90% seen once. V is TRBV3-1 (or the pseudogene TRBV3-2) and J is TRBJ1-4; D ambiguous. Sequenced input: PBMCs or T cells enriched from blood (not recorded which). This clonotype was sampled from a woman younger than 35 who had recovered from COVID-19. The CDR3 reads CASSTFAGSATNEKLFF. The CDR3 nucleotides are TGTGCCAGCAGCACCTTCGCGGGTTCTGCAACTAATGAAAAACTGTTTTTT.